Following are 19 T cell receptor beta chains from one sample sequenced in a study of patients and donors after allogeneic stem cell transplantation. One entry per CDR3 protein results from TCRdb running MiXCR on the RT-PCR reads. The data show about a million distinct CDR3 sequences, with roughly 17% seen just once and 6% held by the top ten. Sequenced sample: blood, either unsorted or a sorted T cell fraction (not recorded which). These receptors were taken from a human donor who was either an allogeneic HSCT recipient or a stem cell or donor lymphocyte infusion donor (not recorded which). It is not recorded whose cells these are; they may come from a transplant donor.

The sample holds a few counts of this clonotype. The chain joins TRBV24-1 to TRBJ1-2; TRBD1 matches at 9 bases. The CDR3 extends over 16 amino acids. After removal of 3 bases from V and 4 bases from J, the junction contained 8 bases not matched to a gene. Germline V gives CDR1 KGHDR, CDR2 SFDVKD. CDR3 nucleotides: TGTGCCACCAGTGATACATCGGGACAGGGCATCTATGGCTACACCTTC. Protein product: CATSDTSGQGIYGYTF.

Written as DNA, the CDR3 is TGCGCCAGCAGCTTGGCGGGGGGCGACTATGGCTACACCTTC. Translating it yields CASSLAGGDYGYTF. The chain couples TRBV5-1 to TRBJ1-2, with a tentative D call TRBD1 (6 bases). The CDR3 has 14 amino acids. Germline V gene sequence: CDR1 SGHRS, CDR2 YFSETQ. V dropped 0 bases and J dropped 3 bases, with 9 bases sitting between them.

The chain is built from TRBV29-1 and TRBJ2-7; a weak D match, TRBD1 (6 bases). Trimming shortened V by 6 bases and J by 5 bases, and 14 bases separated the two germline ends. Germline CDR1 reads SQVTM; CDR2 reads ANQGSEA. This CDR3 spans 12 amino acids. CDR3 bases: TGCAGCGTCCCAACAGGGACGCACGAGCAGTACTTC. It is translated as CSVPTGTHEQYF.

This clonotype was seen ten or more times. This rearrangement joins TRBV12-3 or TRBV12-4 to TRBJ2-6; no clear D. Trimming left V 6 bases short and J 0 bases short, with 3 bases between. The length of the CDR3 is 13 residues. CDR3 loop: CASSPSGANVLTF. CDR3 DNA sequence: TGTGCCAGCAGCCCCTCTGGGGCCAACGTCCTGACTTTC.

The sample holds a few counts of this clonotype. The genes are TRBV10-3 and TRBJ2-7; 8 bases line up with TRBD2. Germline V gene data show CDR1 as ENHRY and CDR2 as SYGVKD. J lost 0 bases, V lost 10 bases, and 11 bases had no gene match. The CDR3 totals 15 residues. CDR3: CATSTGGTSSYEQYF. In DNA form, the CDR3 reads TGTGCCACCTCCACCGGGGGGACTAGCTCCTACGAGCAGTACTTC.

The V and J genes are TRBV7-9 and TRBJ2-7; TRBD2 agrees at 9 bases. Germline V gives CDR1 SEHNR, CDR2 FQNEAQ (reference sequence). This CDR3 comprises 17 residues. V shed 3 bases and J 2 bases; nucleotides not matched to a gene: 11. As DNA, the CDR3 is TGTGCCAGCAGCTTGGTCCTACGCGGGGGGGCCCCCTACGAGCAGTACTTC. This translates into CASSLVLRGGAPYEQYF.

This clonotype was counted only a few times. The rearrangement uses TRBV27 and TRBJ2-7, with D uncertain. Germline values: CDR1 MNHEY, CDR2 SMNVEV (reference sequence). V was pared by 6 bases and J by 0 bases, with 9 bases between. This CDR3 has 13 residues. CDR3 nucleotide sequence: TGTGCCAGCAGCATTAGCTACTCCTACGAGCAGTACTTC. This sequence encodes CASSISYSYEQYF.

The chain has TRBV4-1 and TRBJ2-1; 9 bases fit TRBD1. The CDR3 loop spans 18 amino acids. CDR1 is MGHRA, CDR2 YSYEKL, per germline. The trim removed 1 base at V and 6 bases at J, leaving 13 bases unmatched. CDR3 sequence: CASSQGGRGQGLGNEQFF. The CDR3 region has the DNA TGCGCCAGCAGCCAAGGGGGGAGGGGACAGGGTCTGGGCAATGAGCAGTTCTTC.

This clonotype occurred a few times. The gene calls are TRBV20-1 and TRBJ2-3, with TRBD2 matching 8 bases. Germline CDR1 reads DFQATT; CDR2 reads SNEGSKA (reference sequence). This CDR3 has 14 residues. Trimming removed 7 bases from V and 2 bases from J; junction bases left unmatched: 8. The CDR3 bases are TGCAGTGTCAGCGGGAGAGTGTACACAGATACGCAGTATTTT. It yields the protein CSVSGRVYTDTQYF.

This clonotype has at least ten counts. J is TRBJ1-5 and V is TRBV11-2; D remains ambiguous. CDR1 is SGHAT, CDR2 FQNNGV, per germline. CDR3 size: 15 residues. Trimming left V 5 bases short and J 4 bases short, with 15 bases between. CDR3 in amino acids: CASSPEGGRNQPQHF. In nucleotides, the CDR3 is TGTGCCAGCAGCCCCGAGGGAGGGAGGAATCAGCCCCAGCATTTT.

The V gene is TRBV20-1, the J gene TRBJ1-1, with D possibly being TRBD1 (6 bases). From germline, CDR1 is DFQATT and CDR2 SNEGSKA (reference sequence). Trimming shortened V by 5 bases and J by 4 bases, and 14 bases separated the two germline ends. The CDR3 totals 13 residues. The CDR3 coding sequence is TGCAGTGCTCCGCGGGGGCTGGTCACTGAAGCTTTCTTT. Its translation: CSAPRGLVTEAFF.

V is TRBV3-1 and J is TRBJ2-3; 14 positions match TRBD2. Germline V gives CDR1 LGHDT, CDR2 YNNKEL (reference sequence). V shed 4 bases, J shed 5 bases, and the junction held 11 bases outside the gene matches. The CDR3 is 18 amino acids. DNA for the CDR3: TGTGCCAGCAGCCGTGGGACTAGCGGGAGTAAAGGAAGAGATACGCAGTATTTT. Encoded protein: CASSRGTSGSKGRDTQYF.

A few counts support this clonotype. The chain uses TRBV3-1 and TRBJ2-1; 9 bases are shared with TRBD2. CDR3 size: 17 residues. V shed 6 bases, J shed 8 bases, and the junction held 17 bases outside the gene matches. Germline V CDR1 and CDR2: LGHDT, YNNKEL (reference sequence). The chain's CDR3 is CASSQTRLAGWSHEQFF. For the CDR3, the DNA is TGTGCCAGCAGTCAAACCCGGCTAGCGGGATGGTCCCATGAGCAGTTCTTC.

A few counts support this clonotype. The CDR3 region is CASSAFGGDFTDTQYF. The CDR3 DNA follows: TGTGCCAGCAGCGCCTTTGGAGGGGACTTCACAGATACGCAGTATTTT. The rearrangement joins TRBV11-2 to TRBJ2-3; weak D call: TRBD2 (6 bases). Germline assignment: CDR1 SGHAT and CDR2 FQNNGV. The CDR3 consists of 16 residues. V was shortened by 5 bases and J by 2 bases, with 17 bases between the two germline ends.

This clonotype was seen a few times. J is TRBJ1-1 and V is TRBV10-3; 11 bases are a match to TRBD1. From germline, CDR1 is ENHRY and CDR2 SYGVKD. V lost 7 bases, J lost 3 bases, and 10 bases stayed unmatched. This CDR3 has 16 amino acids. The CDR3 protein is CAIKPGGTGGYTEAFF. CDR3 in DNA: TGTGCCATCAAACCTGGTGGGACAGGGGGTTACACTGAAGCTTTCTTT.

Of note for this clonotype: It is likely a read error, because the conserved phenylalanine at the end of the CDR3 is missing. The chain employs TRBV12-5 and TRBJ1-1; D is unresolved. The CDR3 is 11 residues long. The V end lost 7 bases, the J end lost 3 bases, and 6 bases lay between the germline ends. Germline CDR1 is LGHNT and CDR2 is FRNRAP. The CDR3, as DNA: TGTGCTAGTGCCCAAGACACTGAAGCTTTCTTA. The encoded protein is CASAQDTEAFL.

The chain has TRBV25-1 and TRBJ2-1, with 8 bases lining up with TRBD1. The V and J ends lost 4 bases and 6 bases, in that order; junction bases with no gene match: 14. The CDR3 length is 17 residues. The germline V gene has CDR1 MGHDK and CDR2 SYGVNS. CDR3 loop: CASSATFGQGGTNEQFF. The DNA for the CDR3 is TGTGCCAGCAGTGCAACCTTCGGACAGGGTGGGACCAATGAGCAGTTCTTC. Together with reference TRBV25-1 and TRBJ2-1, the CDR3 gives the full variable domain: EADIYQTPRYLVIGTGKKITLECSQTMGHDKMYWYQQDPGMELHLIHYSYGVNSTEKGDLSSESTVSRIRTEHFPLTLESARPSHTSQYLCASSATFGQGGTNEQFFGPGTRLTVL.

The chain recombines TRBV4-2 with TRBJ2-3; D possibly corresponds to TRBD1 (6 bases). V lost 4 bases and J lost 0, with 17 bases in between. Germline CDR1 and CDR2: LGHNA and YNFKEQ. The CDR3 is made up of 17 amino acids. The CDR3 is CASSPETGPLSTDTQYF. CDR3 DNA sequence: TGTGCCAGCAGCCCCGAAACAGGGCCCCTTAGCACAGATACGCAGTATTTT.

This clonotype appeared many times. This chain links TRBV4-1 with TRBJ2-3, with D possibly being TRBD1 (6 bases). The V gene lost 10 bases and the J gene lost 1 base, with 15 bases spanning the gap. The CDR3 loop spans 14 amino acids. Germline loops: CDR1 MGHRA, CDR2 YSYEKL. CDR3 nucleotides: TGCGCCACCCGGGACAAGAGGGGCACAGATACGCAGTATTTT. Translating gives CATRDKRGTDTQYF.